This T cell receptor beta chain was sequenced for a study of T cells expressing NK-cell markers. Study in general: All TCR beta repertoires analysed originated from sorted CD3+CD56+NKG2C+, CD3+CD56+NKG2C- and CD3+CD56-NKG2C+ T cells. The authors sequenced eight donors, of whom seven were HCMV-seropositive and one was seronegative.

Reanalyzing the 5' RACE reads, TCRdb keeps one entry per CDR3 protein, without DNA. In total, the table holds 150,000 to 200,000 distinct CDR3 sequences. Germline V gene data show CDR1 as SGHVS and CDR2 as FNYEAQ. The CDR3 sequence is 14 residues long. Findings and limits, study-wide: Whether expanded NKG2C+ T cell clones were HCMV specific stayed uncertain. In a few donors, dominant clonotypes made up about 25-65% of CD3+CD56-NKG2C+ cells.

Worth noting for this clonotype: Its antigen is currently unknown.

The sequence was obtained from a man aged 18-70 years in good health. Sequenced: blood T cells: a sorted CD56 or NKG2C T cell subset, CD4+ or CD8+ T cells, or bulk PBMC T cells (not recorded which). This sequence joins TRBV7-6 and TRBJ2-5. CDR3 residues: CASSSVDIQETQYF.